One and the same sample provided the 17 T cell receptor beta chains below, sequenced in a study of memory CD4+ T cells and cytomegalovirus serostatus. This table comes from immunoSEQ multiplex PCR, and its TCRdb copy is limited to in-frame clones, with some not included. The table has roughly 56,000 clones, 82% seen once. The sort gate was single viable CD3+CD4+CD8-CD45RO+ cells for memory CD4+ T cells. The material sequenced was memory CD4+ T cells from blood. The receptor source for this set is an adult in good health and CMV-seronegative.

The chain carries TRBV6-5 and TRBJ2-7, with a tentative D call TRBD1 (5 bases). The CDR3 totals 14 residues. V dropped 6 bases and J dropped 2 bases, with 14 bases sitting between them. CDR1 and CDR2 (germline): MNHEY, SVGAGI. The CDR3 DNA sequence: TGTGCCAGCAGGGCTGAAGGGGCCACCTACGAGCAGTACTTC. This translates into CASRAEGATYEQYF.

V usage is TRBV2 and J usage is TRBJ2-2, with TRBD2 matching over 8 bases. This CDR3 spans 14 amino acids. The J segment lost 0 bases and the V segment lost 8 bases, leaving 2 bases of the junction unmatched. Germline V gene lookup returns CDR1 SNHLY and CDR2 FYNNEI. CDR3 amino acids: CASERGSNTGELFF. The CDR3, as DNA: TGTGCCAGCGAGCGGGGGTCGAACACCGGGGAGCTGTTTTTT.

This chain connects TRBV7-9 to TRBJ1-3; D not resolved. The V end lost 5 bases, the J end lost 0 bases, and 11 bases lay between the germline ends. In germline, CDR1 is SEHNR, CDR2 FQNEAQ (reference sequence). The CDR3 spans 15 residues. The CDR3 region has the DNA TGTGCCAGCAGCCTCCGGGAGCCCTCTGGAAACACCATATATTTT. Translated, it gives CASSLREPSGNTIYF.

In the case of this clone: The junction departs from the called germline gene at one end, perhaps through a read error. The V and J genes are TRBV7-7 and TRBJ2-5; D is unclear. The germline V gene encodes CDR1 SSHAT and CDR2 FNYEAQ (reference sequence). The CDR3 is 13 amino acids. The chain's CDR3 is CASSSRLTETQYF. The CDR3 coding sequence is TGTGCTAGCAGCTCCCGATTAACAGAGACCCAGTACTTC.

V gene TRBV7-2 combines with J gene TRBJ1-6; D uncertain. CDR1 is SGHTA and CDR2 is FQGNSA in the germline V gene. With 3 bases removed from V and 7 bases from J, the gap between germline ends came to 16 bases. The CDR3 is 16 residues long. CDR3 sequence (DNA): TGTGCCAGCAGCTTGGGGAGGGCCCGCGGGAATTCACCCCTCCACTTT. Translation gives CASSLGRARGNSPLHF.

This clone was found once. The chain is built from TRBV1 and TRBJ2-7; the table assigns TRBD1, which was not confirmed against the DNA. TRBV1 represents a pseudogene. The CDR3 contains 16 residues. CDR3 in DNA: TGCACCAGCAGCCAAGATTTTAAGGGGCGGTGGTACGAGCAGTACTTC. Translation: CTSSQDFKGRWYEQYF.

V gene TRBV6-1 combines with J gene TRBJ2-7; D not certain. Germline loops: CDR1 MNHNS, CDR2 SASEGT. V lost 5 bases and J lost 3, with 17 bases in between. This CDR3 is 15 amino acids long. The CDR3 DNA reads TGTGCCAGCAGTCCCCAGAGAGTACCGAACTACGAGCAGTACTTC. Its translation is CASSPQRVPNYEQYF.

This clone turned up a few times. The chain couples TRBV5-1 to TRBJ2-3; D is perhaps TRBD2 (5 bases). From germline, CDR1 is SGHRS and CDR2 YFSETQ. CDR3 length equals 15 residues. V lost 6 bases and J 1 base, leaving 15 bases between the germline ends. The CDR3 protein is CASNPTAGGTDTQYF. The CDR3, as DNA: TGCGCCAGCAACCCCACGGCCGGGGGCACAGATACGCAGTATTTT.

J is TRBJ2-7 and V is TRBV7-9; TRBD1 might be the D (6 bases). The V gene's germline CDR1 is SEHNR and CDR2 FQNEAQ (reference sequence). V gave up 3 bases and J gave up 2 bases, with 8 bases separating them. This CDR3 is built from 13 residues. CDR3 in amino acids: CASSFQGTYEQYF. CDR3 nucleotide sequence: TGTGCCAGCAGCTTCCAGGGGACCTACGAGCAGTACTTC.

The V and J genes are TRBV18 and TRBJ1-3; no definite D call. Germline V gene sequence: CDR1 KGHSH, CDR2 LQKENI. The CDR3 has 16 amino acids. The V end was cut by 3 bases, the J end by 2 bases, with 14 bases between. CDR3 sequence (DNA): TGTGCCAGCTCACCCACGACATCCGGGACTGGAAACACCATATATTTT. The encoded protein is CASSPTTSGTGNTIYF.

As regards this clone: The identical CDR3 is also encoded by other nucleotide sequences in the sample. This chain connects TRBV10-3 to TRBJ2-1; unclear D gene. The CDR3 consists of 11 residues. Trimming cost V 8 bases and J 5 bases, with 7 bases left between them. Germline V gene data show CDR1 as ENHRY and CDR2 as SYGVKD. The CDR3 is CAISRDNEQFF. The CDR3 DNA sequence: TGTGCCATCTCACGGGACAATGAGCAGTTCTTC.

The CDR3 sequence is CASSLEGPRGIQYF. CDR3 coding DNA: TGTGCCAGCAGCTTAGAAGGACCCCGGGGAATTCAGTACTTC. The gene calls are TRBV7-2 and TRBJ2-4, with a tentative D call TRBD2 (5 bases). CDR1 is SGHTA and CDR2 is FQGNSA in the germline V gene. Trimming removed 1 base from V and 10 bases from J, with 14 bases in between. CDR3 length: 14 amino acids.

The V and J genes are TRBV4-2 and TRBJ2-1; tentatively, D is TRBD1 or TRBD2 (5 bases each). The germline CDR1 and CDR2 sequences are LGHNA and YNFKEQ. The V gene lost 4 bases and the J gene lost 6 bases, with 13 bases spanning the gap. This CDR3 has 14 residues. CDR3 residues: CASSPGPLSNEQFF. The DNA of the CDR3 is TGTGCCAGCAGCCCGGGACCGTTGAGCAATGAGCAGTTCTTC.

A few counts support this clone. This sequence joins TRBV13 and TRBJ2-1, with 7 bases matching TRBD1. CDR1 is PRHDT and CDR2 is FYEKMQ in the germline V gene (reference sequence). The CDR3 consists of 15 residues. J lost 3 bases, V lost 2 bases, and 4 bases had no gene match. CDR3 DNA sequence: TGTGCCAGCAGCTTATACAGGGGATTCTACAATGAGCAGTTCTTC. Residues: CASSLYRGFYNEQFF.

This chain connects TRBV6-1 to TRBJ2-5; tentatively, D is TRBD1 (6 bases). CDR3 length equals 13 residues. V gave up 3 bases and J gave up 4 bases, with 9 bases separating them. Germline-derived CDR1 and CDR2 are MNHNS and SASEGT. The CDR3 spells CASSDRGIETQYF. CDR3 nucleotide sequence: TGTGCCAGCAGTGACAGGGGTATAGAGACCCAGTACTTC.

This chain links TRBV5-6 with TRBJ2-1, with TRBD2 identical over 13 bases. J lost 4 bases, V lost 4 bases, and 5 bases had no gene match. Germline V gene lookup returns CDR1 SGHDT and CDR2 YYEEEE. The CDR3 is made up of 16 amino acids. CDR3 nucleotide sequence: TGTGCCAGCAGCACTAGACTAGCGGGGGGTTACAATGAGCAGTTCTTC. Residues: CASSTRLAGGYNEQFF.

The chain uses TRBV2 and TRBJ1-4; D gene uncertain. Trimming stripped 1 base from V and 9 bases from J, with 15 bases between. CDR1 SNHLY and CDR2 FYNNEI come from the germline V gene. There are 15 residues in the CDR3. The CDR3 loop reads CASSEGGGAGKKLFF. CDR3 nucleotides: TGTGCCAGCAGTGAAGGAGGTGGAGCGGGGAAAAAACTGTTTTTT.